The next 4 T cell receptor beta chains were all read from a single sample in a study of regulatory T cells in long-lasting Graves disease (dated by TCRdb to 2020 to 2023). Reading the label with the study, this specimen's time point is: newly diagnosed GD, antithyroid drugs for less than 3 months. RNA was extracted from PBMCs in TRIzol for both TCR sequencing and RNA sequencing. Library generation was performed with multiplex PCR. The instrument was an Illumina HiSeq 4000. CDR3 regions were amplified by Arm-PCR with iRepertoire HTBI primers to construct TCR beta libraries. Using fastp at Q25 and MiXCR, TCRdb reprocessed the public reads and kept productive beta chains. All rows with the same CDR3 protein become a single entry with the most common DNA and genes. The sample data list 350,000 to 400,000 distinct CDR3 sequences, and 15% to 20% of these were observed just once. In total, the top ten clones hold 20% to 25% of the sample.

These sequences were also reported in another study, on T cells in Graves' hyperthyroidism and ophthalmopathy.

The source material was peripheral blood mononuclear cells (PBMCs), sampled at new diagnosis, from a patient treated with antithyroid drugs. The receptors originated from a young woman with Graves disease. Donor details come from another sample of the same person, matched by shared clones.

This clonotype was counted many times. The V call is TRBV18, the J call TRBJ2-3; no definite D call. CDR1 and CDR2 from the germline V gene are KGHSH and LQKENI. This CDR3 has 11 residues. Trimming pared 6 bases from V and 6 bases from J, leaving 7 bases between. The CDR3 DNA reads TGTGCCAGCTCTTCTTCTGATACGCAGTATTTT. It specifies CASSSSDTQYF. Using reference TRBV18 and TRBJ2-3 for the parts outside the CDR3, the full variable domain is NAGVMQNPRHLVRRRGQEARLRCSPMKGHSHVYWYRQLPEEGLKFMVYLQKENIIDESGMPKERFSAEFPKEGPSILRIQQVVRGDSAAYFCASSSSDTQYFGPGTRLTVL.

The CDR3 nucleotides read TGTGCCAGCAAACCGGGACAGTATGGCTACACCTTC. The encoded protein is CASKPGQYGYTF. The genes are TRBV7-9 and TRBJ1-2; 7 positions agree with TRBD1. Germline trimming cut 7 bases from V and 5 bases from J; bases unmatched to any gene: 4. The CDR3 totals 12 residues. CDR1 is SEHNR and CDR2 is FQNEAQ in the germline V gene (reference sequence).

Ten or more counts support this clonotype. The V call is TRBV5-1, the J call TRBJ2-1, with 8 bases lining up with TRBD2. CDR3 length: 16 amino acids. Trimming removed 4 bases from V and 8 bases from J; junction bases left unmatched: 14. The germline V gene encodes CDR1 SGHRS and CDR2 YFSETQ. The CDR3 sequence: CASSLETPGTRHEQFF. The CDR3 nucleotides read TGCGCCAGCAGCCTGGAGACCCCCGGGACTAGGCATGAGCAGTTCTTC.

The V call is TRBV27, the J call TRBJ2-2, with 7 bases fitting TRBD2. CDR1 is MNHEY and CDR2 is SMNVEV in the germline V gene (reference sequence). There are 16 residues in the CDR3. The V and J ends lost 2 bases and 7 bases, in that order; junction bases with no gene match: 10. CDR3 loop: CASSLNPGTMFGELFF. CDR3 nucleotides: TGTGCCAGCAGTTTAAACCCCGGGACTATGTTCGGGGAGCTGTTTTTT.